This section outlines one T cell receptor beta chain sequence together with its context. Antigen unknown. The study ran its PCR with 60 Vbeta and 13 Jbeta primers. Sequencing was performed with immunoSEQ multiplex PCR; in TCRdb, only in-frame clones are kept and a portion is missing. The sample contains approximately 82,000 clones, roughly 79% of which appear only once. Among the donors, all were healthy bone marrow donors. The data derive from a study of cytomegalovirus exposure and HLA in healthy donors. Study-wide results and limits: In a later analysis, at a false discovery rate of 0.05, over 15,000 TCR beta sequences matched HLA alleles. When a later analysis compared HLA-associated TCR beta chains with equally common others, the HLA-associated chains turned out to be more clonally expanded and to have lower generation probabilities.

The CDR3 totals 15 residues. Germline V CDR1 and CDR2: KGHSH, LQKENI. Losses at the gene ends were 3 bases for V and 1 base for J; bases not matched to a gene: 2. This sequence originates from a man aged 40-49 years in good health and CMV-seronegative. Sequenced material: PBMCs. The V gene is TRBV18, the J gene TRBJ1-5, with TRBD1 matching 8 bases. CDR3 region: CASSPQGASNQPQHF. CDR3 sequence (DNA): TGTGCCAGCTCACCTCAGGGGGCGAGCAATCAGCCCCAGCATTTT.